This TCR beta chain was profiled in a study of PD-1 blockade in classical Hodgkin lymphoma. Study results and caveats: A significant rise in TCR diversity was seen by C4D1 for CD4+ cells but not for CD8+ cells. It was reported that newly diagnosed patients had less baseline TCR diversity than healthy donors.

Following autologous stem cell transplantation, relapse occurred in every patient, and exposure to brentuximab vedotin varied. V gave up 0 bases and J gave up 2 bases; unmatched junction bases: 4. Looked up from germline, CDR1 is SGDLS and CDR2 is YYNGEE. CDR3 size: 16 residues. With regard to this clone: Its antigen is currently unknown.

Generated by immunoSEQ multiplex PCR, the TCRdb table keeps only in-frame clones and is missing some. The sample gives around 4,000 clones, just under 80% of which show up once; 36% is in the top ten. This sample comprised peripheral blood mononuclear cells (PBMCs), obtained at baseline. This TCR came from a human donor with classical Hodgkin lymphoma. The chain joins TRBV9 to TRBJ2-3; 9 bases fit TRBD2. CDR3 loop: CASSVGPSGNTDTQYF. The CDR3 nucleotides are TGTGCCAGCAGCGTAGGCCCTAGCGGGAACACAGATACGCAGTATTTT.